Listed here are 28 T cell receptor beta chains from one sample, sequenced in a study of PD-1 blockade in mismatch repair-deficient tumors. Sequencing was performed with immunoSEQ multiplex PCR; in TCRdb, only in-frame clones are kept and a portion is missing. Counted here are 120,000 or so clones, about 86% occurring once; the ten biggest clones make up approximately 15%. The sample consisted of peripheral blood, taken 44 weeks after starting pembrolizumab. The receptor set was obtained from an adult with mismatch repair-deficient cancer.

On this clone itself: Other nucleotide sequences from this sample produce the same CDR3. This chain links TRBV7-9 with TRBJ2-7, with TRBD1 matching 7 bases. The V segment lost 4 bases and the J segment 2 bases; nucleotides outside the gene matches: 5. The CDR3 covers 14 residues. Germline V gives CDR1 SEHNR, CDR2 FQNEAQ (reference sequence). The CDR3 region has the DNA TGTGCCAGCAGCTCCCCGGGACAGCCCTACGAGCAGTACTTC. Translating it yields CASSSPGQPYEQYF.

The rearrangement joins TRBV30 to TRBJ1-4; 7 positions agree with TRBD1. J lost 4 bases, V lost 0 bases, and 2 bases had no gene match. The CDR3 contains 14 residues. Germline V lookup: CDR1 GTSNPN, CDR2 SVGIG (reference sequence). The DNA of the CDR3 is TGTGCCTGGAGTGTGGGACAGAGTAATGAAAAACTGTTTTTT. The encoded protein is CAWSVGQSNEKLFF. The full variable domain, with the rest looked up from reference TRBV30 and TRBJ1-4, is SQTIHQWPATLVQPVGSPLSLECTVEGTSNPNLYWYRQAAGRGLQLLFYSVGIGQISSEVPQNLSASRPQDRQFILSSKKLLLSDSGFYLCAWSVGQSNEKLFFGSGTQLSVL.

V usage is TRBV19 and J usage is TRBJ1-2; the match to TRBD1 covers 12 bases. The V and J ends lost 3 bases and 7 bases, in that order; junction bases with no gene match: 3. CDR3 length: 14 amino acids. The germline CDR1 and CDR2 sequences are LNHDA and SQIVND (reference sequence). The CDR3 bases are TGTGCCAGTAGTATGGGACAGGGGGCGCGTGGCTACACCTTC. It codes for CASSMGQGARGYTF.

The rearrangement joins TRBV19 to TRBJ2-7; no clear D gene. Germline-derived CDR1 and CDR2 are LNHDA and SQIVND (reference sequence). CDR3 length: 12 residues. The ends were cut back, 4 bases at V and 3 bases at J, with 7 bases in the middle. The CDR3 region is CASSSSGYEQYF. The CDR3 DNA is TGTGCCAGTAGTAGCTCAGGCTACGAGCAGTACTTC.

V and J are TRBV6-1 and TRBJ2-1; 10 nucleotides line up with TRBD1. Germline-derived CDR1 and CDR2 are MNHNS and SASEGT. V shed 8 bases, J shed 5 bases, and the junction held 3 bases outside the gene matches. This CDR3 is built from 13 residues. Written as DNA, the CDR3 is TGTGCCAGCGACAGGGGGCCTAACAATGAGCAGTTCTTC. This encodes CASDRGPNNEQFF.

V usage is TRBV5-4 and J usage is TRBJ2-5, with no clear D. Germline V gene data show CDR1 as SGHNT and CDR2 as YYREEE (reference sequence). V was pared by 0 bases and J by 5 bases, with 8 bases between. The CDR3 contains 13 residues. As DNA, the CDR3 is TGTGCCAGCAGCTTGGAATCTAGGGAGACCCAGTACTTC. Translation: CASSLESRETQYF.

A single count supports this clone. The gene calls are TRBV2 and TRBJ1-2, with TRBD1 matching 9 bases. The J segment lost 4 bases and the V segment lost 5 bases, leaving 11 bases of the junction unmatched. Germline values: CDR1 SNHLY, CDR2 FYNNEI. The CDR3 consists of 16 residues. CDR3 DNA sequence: TGTGCCAGCAGTAAGAGGACAGGGGAAGCTGGCTATGGCTACACCTTC. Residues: CASSKRTGEAGYGYTF.

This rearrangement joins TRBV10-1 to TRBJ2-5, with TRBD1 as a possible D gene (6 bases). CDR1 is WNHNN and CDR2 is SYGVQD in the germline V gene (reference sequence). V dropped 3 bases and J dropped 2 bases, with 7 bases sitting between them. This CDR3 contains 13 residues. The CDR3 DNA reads TGCGCCAGCAGTGATGGACAGCAAGAGACCCAGTACTTC. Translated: CASSDGQQETQYF.

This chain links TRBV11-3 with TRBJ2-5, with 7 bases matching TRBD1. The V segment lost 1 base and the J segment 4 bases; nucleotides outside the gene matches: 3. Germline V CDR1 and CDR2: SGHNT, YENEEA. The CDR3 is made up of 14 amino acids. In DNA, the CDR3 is TGTGCCAGCAGCTTAGTACAGGGGTTAGAGACCCAGTACTTC. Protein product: CASSLVQGLETQYF.

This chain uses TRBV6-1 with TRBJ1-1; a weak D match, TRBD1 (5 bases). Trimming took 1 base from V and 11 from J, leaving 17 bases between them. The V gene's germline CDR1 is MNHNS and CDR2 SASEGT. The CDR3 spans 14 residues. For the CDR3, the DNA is TGTGCCAGCAGTGAAGACGTGGCAGGGCCCGGCGCTTTCTTT. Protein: CASSEDVAGPGAFF.

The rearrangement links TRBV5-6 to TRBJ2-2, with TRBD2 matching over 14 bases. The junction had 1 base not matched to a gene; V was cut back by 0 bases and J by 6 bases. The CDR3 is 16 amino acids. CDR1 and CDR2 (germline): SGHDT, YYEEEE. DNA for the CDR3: TGTGCCAGCAGCTTGGGACTAGCGGGAGGGTCCGGGGAGCTGTTTTTT. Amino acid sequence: CASSLGLAGGSGELFF.

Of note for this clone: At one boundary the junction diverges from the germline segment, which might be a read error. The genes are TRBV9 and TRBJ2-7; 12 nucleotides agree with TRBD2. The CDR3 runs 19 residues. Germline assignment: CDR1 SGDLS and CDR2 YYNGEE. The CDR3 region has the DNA TGTGCCAGCAGCGCCCATAGCCGCCTAGCGGGAGGGTTGTCCTCCGAGCAGTACTTC. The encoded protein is CASSAHSRLAGGLSSEQYF.

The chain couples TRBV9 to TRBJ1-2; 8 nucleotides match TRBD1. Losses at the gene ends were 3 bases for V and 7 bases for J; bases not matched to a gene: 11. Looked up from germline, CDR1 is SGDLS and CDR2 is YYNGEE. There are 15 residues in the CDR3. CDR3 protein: CASSGAGTGSSGYTF. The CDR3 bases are TGTGCCAGCAGCGGCGCCGGGACAGGATCGTCTGGCTACACCTTC.

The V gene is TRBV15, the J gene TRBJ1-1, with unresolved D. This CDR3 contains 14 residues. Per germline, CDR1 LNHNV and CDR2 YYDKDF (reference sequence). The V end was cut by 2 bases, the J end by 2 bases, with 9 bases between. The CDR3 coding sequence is TGTGCCACCAGCAGACGTACGCTCAACACTGAAGCTTTCTTT. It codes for CATSRRTLNTEAFF.

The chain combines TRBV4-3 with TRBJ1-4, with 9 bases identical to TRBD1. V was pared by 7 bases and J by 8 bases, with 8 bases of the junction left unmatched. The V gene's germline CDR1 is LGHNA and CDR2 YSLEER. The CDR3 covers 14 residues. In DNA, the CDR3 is TGCGCCAGCAAACCGGGACAGGGCTTCGAAAAACTGTTTTTT. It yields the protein CASKPGQGFEKLFF.

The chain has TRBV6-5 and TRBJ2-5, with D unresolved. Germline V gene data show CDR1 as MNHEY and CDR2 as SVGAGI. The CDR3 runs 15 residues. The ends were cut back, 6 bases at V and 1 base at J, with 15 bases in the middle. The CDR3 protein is CASSSGSSLQETQYF. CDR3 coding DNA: TGTGCCAGCAGCTCCGGATCCTCCCTCCAAGAGACCCAGTACTTC.

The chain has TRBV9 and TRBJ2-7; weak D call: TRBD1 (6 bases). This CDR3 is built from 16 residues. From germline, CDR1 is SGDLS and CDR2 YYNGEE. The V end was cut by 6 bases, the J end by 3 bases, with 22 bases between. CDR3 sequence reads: CASNSRQDASHYEQYF. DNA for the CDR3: TGTGCCAGCAACTCAAGACAGGACGCGAGTCACTACGAGCAGTACTTC.

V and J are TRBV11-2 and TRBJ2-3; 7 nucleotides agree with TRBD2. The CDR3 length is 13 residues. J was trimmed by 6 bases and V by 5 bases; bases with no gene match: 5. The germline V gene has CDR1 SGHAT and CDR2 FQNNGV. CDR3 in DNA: TGTGCCAGCAGCCCGGGGGGTGTCGATACGCAGTATTTT. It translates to CASSPGGVDTQYF.

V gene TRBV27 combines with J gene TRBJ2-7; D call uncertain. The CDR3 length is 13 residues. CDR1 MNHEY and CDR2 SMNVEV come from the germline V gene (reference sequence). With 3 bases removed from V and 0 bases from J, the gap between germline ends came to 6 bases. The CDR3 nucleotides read TGTGCCAGCAGTTTGGGCGGCTCCTACGAGCAGTACTTC. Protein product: CASSLGGSYEQYF.

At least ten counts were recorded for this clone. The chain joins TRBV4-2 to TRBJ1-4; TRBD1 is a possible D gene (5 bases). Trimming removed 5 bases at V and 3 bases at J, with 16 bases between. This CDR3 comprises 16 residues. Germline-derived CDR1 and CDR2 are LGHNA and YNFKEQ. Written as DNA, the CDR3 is TGTGCCAGCAGCTTGGGGGGTCGGGGGTCTAATGAAAAACTGTTTTTT. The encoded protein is CASSLGGRGSNEKLFF.

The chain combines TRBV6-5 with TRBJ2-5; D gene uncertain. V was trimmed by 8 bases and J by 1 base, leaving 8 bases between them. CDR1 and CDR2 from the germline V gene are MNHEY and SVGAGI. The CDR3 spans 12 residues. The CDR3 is CASSVFQETQYF. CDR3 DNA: TGTGCCAGCTCGGTGTTCCAAGAGACCCAGTACTTC.

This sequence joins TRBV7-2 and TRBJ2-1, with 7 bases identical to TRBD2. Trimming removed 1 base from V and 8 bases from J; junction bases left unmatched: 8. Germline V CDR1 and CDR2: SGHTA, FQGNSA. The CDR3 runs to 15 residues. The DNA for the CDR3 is TGTGCCAGCAGCTTAGTCGTGGGAGGGAGGGATGAGCAGTTCTTC. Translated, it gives CASSLVVGGRDEQFF.

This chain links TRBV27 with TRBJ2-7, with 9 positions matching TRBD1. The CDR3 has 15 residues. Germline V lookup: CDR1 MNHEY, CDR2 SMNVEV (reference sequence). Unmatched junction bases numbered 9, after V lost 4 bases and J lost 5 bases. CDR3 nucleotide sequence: TGTGCCAGCAGTTCCATCGGGACAGGGCGGAACGAGCAGTACTTC. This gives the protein CASSSIGTGRNEQYF.

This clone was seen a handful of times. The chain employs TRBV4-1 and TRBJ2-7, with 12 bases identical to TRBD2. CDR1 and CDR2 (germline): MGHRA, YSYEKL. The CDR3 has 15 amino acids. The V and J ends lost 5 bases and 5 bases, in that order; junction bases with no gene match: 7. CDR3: CASSRRLAGEDEQYF. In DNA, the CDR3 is TGCGCCAGCAGCAGACGACTAGCGGGAGAGGACGAGCAGTACTTC.

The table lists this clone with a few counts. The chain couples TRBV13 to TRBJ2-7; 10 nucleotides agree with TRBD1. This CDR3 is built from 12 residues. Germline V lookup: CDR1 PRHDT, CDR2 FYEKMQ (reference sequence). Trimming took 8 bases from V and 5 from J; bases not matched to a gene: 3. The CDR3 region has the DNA TGTGCCAGCCGACAGGGGGCCGACGAGCAGTACTTC. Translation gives CASRQGADEQYF.

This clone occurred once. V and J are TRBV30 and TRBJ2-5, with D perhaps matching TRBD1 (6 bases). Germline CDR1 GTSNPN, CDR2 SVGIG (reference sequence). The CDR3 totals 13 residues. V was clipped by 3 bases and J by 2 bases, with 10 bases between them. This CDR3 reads CAWRLTGQETQYF. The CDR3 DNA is TGTGCCTGGAGACTCACAGGGCAAGAGACCCAGTACTTC.

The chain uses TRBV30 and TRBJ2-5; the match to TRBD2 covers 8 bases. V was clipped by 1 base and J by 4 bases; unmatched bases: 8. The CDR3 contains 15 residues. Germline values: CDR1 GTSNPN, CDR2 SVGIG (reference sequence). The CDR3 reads CAWSAPRGGRETQYF. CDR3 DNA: TGTGCCTGGAGTGCCCCTCGGGGGGGGCGAGAGACCCAGTACTTC.

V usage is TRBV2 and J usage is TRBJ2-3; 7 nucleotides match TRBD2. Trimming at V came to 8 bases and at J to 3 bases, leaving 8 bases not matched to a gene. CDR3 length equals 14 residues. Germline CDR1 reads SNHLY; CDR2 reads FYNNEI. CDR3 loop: CASGIGRETDTQYF. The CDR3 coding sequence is TGTGCCAGCGGTATTGGGAGGGAAACAGATACGCAGTATTTT.